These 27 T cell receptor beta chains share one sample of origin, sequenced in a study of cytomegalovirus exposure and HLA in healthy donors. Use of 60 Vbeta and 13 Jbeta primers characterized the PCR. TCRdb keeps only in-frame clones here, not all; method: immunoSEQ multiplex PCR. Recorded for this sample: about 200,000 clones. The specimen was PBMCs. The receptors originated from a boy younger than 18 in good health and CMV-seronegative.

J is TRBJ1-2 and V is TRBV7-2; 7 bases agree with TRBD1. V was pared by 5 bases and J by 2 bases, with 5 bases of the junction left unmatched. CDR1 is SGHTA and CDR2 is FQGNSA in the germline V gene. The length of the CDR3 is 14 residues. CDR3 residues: CASSPRTGNYGYTF. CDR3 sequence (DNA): TGTGCCAGCAGCCCCCGGACAGGAAACTATGGCTACACCTTC.

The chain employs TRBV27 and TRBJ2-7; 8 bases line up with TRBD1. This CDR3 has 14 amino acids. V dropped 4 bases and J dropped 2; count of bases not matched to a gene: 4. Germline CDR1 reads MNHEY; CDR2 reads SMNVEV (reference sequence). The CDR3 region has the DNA TGTGCCAGCAGTTCCCAGGGGGCAGCCTACGAGCAGTACTTC. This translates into CASSSQGAAYEQYF.

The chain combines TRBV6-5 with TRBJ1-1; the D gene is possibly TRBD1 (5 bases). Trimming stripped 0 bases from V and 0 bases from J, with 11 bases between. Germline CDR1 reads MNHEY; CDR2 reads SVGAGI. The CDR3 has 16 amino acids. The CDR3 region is CASSYSGGMMNTEAFF. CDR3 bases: TGTGCCAGCAGTTACTCGGGGGGGATGATGAACACTGAAGCTTTCTTT.

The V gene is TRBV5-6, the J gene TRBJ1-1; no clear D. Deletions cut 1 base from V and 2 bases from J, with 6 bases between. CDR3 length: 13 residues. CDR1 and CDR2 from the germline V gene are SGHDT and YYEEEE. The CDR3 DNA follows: TGTGCCAGCAGCTTGATCAGTAACACTGAAGCTTTCTTT. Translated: CASSLISNTEAFF.

CDR3: CASRGDRAPYEQYF. As DNA, the CDR3 is TGTGCCAGCAGGGGGGACAGGGCCCCTTACGAGCAGTACTTC. J is TRBJ2-7 and V is TRBV5-6; TRBD1 agrees at 9 bases. Trimming took 5 bases from V and 4 from J; bases not matched to a gene: 7. The CDR3 covers 14 residues. Germline CDR1 is SGHDT and CDR2 is YYEEEE.

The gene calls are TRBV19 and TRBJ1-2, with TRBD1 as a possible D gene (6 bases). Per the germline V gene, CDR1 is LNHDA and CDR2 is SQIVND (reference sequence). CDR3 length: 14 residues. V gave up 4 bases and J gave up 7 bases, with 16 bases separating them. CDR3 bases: TGTGCCAGTAGTACCTTGGACAGTAGGGCTGGCTACACCTTC. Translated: CASSTLDSRAGYTF.

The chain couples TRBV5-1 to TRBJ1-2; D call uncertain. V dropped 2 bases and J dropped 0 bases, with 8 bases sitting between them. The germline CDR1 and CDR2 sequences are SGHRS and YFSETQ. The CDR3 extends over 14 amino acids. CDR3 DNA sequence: TGCGCCAGCAGCTTTGGCGGATCTAACTATGGCTACACCTTC. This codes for CASSFGGSNYGYTF.

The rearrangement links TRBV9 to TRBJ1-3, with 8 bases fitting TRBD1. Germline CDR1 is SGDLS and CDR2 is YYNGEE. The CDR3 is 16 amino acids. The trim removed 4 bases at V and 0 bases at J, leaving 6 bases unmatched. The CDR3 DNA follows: TGTGCCAGCAGCTTCCGGACAGGGAGCTCTGGAAACACCATATATTTT. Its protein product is CASSFRTGSSGNTIYF.

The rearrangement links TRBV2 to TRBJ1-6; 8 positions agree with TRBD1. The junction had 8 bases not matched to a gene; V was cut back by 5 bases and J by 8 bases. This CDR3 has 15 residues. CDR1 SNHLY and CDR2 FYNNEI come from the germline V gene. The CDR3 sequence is CASSSGQGSDSPLHF. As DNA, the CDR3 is TGTGCCAGCAGTTCCGGACAGGGCTCCGATTCACCCCTCCACTTT.

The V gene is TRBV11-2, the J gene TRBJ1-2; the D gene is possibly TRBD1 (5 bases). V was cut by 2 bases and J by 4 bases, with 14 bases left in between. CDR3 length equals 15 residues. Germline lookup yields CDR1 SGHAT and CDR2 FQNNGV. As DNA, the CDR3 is TGTGCCAGCAGCTTACCGACCACAGGAAGCTATGGCTACACCTTC. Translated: CASSLPTTGSYGYTF.

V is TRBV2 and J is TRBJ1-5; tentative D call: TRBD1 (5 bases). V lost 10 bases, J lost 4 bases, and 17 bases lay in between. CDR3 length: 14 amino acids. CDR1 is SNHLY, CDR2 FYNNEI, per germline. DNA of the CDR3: TGTGCCACCGGGACTGAGACCCTAAATCAGCCCCAGCATTTT. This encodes CATGTETLNQPQHF.

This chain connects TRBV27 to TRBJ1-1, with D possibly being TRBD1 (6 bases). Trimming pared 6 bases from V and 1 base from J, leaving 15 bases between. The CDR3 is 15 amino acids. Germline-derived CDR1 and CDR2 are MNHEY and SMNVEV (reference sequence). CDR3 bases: TGTGCCAGCAGGTATAGGGGCAGGGGGAACACTGAAGCTTTCTTT. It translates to CASRYRGRGNTEAFF.

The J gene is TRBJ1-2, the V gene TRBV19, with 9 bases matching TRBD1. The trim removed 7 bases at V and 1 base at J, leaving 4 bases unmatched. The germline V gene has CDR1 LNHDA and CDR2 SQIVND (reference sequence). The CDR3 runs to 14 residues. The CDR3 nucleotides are TGTGCCAGTACCCCGGGACAGGGTAACTATGGCTACACCTTC. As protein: CASTPGQGNYGYTF.

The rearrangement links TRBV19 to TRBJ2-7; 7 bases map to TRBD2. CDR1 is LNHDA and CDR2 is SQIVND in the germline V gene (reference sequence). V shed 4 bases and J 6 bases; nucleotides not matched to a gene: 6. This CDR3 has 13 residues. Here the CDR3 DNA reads TGTGCCAGTAGTACCTTGGGGGGGAGCGAGCAGTACTTC. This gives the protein CASSTLGGSEQYF. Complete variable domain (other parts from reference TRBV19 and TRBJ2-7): DGGITQSPKYLFRKEGQNVTLSCEQNLNHDAMYWYRQDPGQGLRLIYYSQIVNDFQKGDIAEGYSVSREKKESFPLTVTSAQKNPTAFYLCASSTLGGSEQYFGPGTRLTVT.

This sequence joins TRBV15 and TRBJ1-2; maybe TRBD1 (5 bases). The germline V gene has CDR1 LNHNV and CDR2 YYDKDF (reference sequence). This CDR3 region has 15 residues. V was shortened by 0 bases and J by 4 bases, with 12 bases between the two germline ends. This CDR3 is CATSRDLDSIYGYTF. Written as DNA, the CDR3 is TGTGCCACCAGCAGAGACCTTGACAGTATCTATGGCTACACCTTC.

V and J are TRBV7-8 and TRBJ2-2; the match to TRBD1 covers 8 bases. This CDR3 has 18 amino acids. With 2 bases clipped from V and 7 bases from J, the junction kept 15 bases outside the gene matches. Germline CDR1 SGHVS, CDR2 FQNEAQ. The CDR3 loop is CASSLWRIGQGIDGELFF. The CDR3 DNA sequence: TGTGCCAGCAGCTTATGGAGAATCGGACAGGGAATCGACGGGGAGCTGTTTTTT. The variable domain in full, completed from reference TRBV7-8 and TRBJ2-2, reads GAGVSQSPRYKVAKRGQDVALRCDPISGHVSLFWYQQALGQGPEFLTYFQNEAQLDKSGLPSDRFFAERPEGSVSTLKIQRTQQEDSAVYLCASSLWRIGQGIDGELFFGEGSRLTVL.

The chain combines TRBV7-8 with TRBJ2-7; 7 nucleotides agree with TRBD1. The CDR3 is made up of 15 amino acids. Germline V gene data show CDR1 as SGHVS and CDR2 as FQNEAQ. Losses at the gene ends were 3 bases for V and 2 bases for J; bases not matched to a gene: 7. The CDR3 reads CASSFRDSLAYEQYF. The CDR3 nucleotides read TGTGCCAGCAGCTTCCGGGACAGCCTAGCCTACGAGCAGTACTTC. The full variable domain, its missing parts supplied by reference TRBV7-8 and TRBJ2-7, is GAGVSQSPRYKVAKRGQDVALRCDPISGHVSLFWYQQALGQGPEFLTYFQNEAQLDKSGLPSDRFFAERPEGSVSTLKIQRTQQEDSAVYLCASSFRDSLAYEQYFGPGTRLTVT.

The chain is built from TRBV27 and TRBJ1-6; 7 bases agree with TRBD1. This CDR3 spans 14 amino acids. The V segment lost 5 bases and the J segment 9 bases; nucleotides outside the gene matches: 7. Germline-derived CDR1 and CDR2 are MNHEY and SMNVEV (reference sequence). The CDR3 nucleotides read TGTGCCAGCAGTCCAGCTAACAGGGGTTCACCCCTCCACTTT. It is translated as CASSPANRGSPLHF.

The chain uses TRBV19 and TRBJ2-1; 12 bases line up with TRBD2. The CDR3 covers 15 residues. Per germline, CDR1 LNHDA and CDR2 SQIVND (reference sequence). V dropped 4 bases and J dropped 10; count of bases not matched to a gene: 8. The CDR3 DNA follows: TGTGCCAGTAGTACCGGACTAGCGGGATTAAGGGAGCAGTTCTTC. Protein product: CASSTGLAGLREQFF.

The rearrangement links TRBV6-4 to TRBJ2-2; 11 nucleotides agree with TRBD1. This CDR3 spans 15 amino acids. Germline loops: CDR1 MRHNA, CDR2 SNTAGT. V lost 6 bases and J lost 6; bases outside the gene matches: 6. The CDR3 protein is CASSRTGGAAGELFF. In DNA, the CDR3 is TGTGCCAGCAGCCGGACAGGGGGCGCGGCCGGGGAGCTGTTTTTT.

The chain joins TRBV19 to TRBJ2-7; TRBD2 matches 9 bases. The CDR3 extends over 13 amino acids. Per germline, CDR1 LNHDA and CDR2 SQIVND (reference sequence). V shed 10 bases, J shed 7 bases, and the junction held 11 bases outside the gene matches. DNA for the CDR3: TGTGCCACCAGACCGGGACTAGCAGGAGAGCAGTACTTC. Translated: CATRPGLAGEQYF.

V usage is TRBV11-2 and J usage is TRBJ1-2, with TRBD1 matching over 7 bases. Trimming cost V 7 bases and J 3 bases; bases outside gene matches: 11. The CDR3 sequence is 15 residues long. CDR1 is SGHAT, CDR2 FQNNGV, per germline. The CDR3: CASTRGTARDYGYTF. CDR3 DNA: TGTGCCAGCACCCGAGGGACAGCGAGAGACTATGGCTACACCTTC.

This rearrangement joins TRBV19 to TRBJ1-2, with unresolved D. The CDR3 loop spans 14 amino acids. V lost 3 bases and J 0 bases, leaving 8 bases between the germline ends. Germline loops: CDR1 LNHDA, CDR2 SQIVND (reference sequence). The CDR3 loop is CASSIYGANYGYTF. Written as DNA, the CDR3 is TGTGCCAGTAGTATCTACGGAGCTAACTATGGCTACACCTTC. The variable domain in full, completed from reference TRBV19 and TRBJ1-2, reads DGGITQSPKYLFRKEGQNVTLSCEQNLNHDAMYWYRQDPGQGLRLIYYSQIVNDFQKGDIAEGYSVSREKKESFPLTVTSAQKNPTAFYLCASSIYGANYGYTFGSGTRLTVV.

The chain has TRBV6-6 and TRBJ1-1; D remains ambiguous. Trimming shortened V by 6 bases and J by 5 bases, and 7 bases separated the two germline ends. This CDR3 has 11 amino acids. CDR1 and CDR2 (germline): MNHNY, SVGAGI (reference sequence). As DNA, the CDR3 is TGTGCCAGCAGAGCGAAGACTGAAGCTTTCTTT. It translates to CASRAKTEAFF.

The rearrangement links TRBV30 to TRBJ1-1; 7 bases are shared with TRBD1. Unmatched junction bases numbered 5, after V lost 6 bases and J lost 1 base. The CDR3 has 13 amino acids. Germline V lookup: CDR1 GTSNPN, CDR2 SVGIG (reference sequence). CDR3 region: CACTGQPNTEAFF. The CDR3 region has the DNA TGTGCCTGTACGGGACAGCCGAACACTGAAGCTTTCTTT.

The CDR3 DNA sequence: TGTGCCAGCAGCCCGACAGGGATACTCTTGAACACTGAAGCTTTCTTT. Translated: CASSPTGILLNTEAFF. This chain uses TRBV7-3 with TRBJ1-1; the match to TRBD1 covers 7 bases. CDR1 is SGHTA, CDR2 FQGTGA, per germline. This CDR3 spans 16 amino acids. Losses at the gene ends were 5 bases for V and 0 bases for J; bases not matched to a gene: 9. Variable domain in full (rest from reference TRBV7-3 and TRBJ1-1): GAGVSQTPSNKVTEKGKYVELRCDPISGHTALYWYRQSLGQGPEFLIYFQGTGAADDSGLPNDRFFAVRPEGSVSTLKIQRTERGDSAVYLCASSPTGILLNTEAFFGQGTRLTVV.

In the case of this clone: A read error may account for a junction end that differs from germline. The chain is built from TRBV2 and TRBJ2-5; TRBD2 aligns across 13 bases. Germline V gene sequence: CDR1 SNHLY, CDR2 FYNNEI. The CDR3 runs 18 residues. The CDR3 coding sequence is TGTGCCAGCGGTGAAGCCAAGACTAGCGGGGGGATTCGGGAGACCCAGTACTTC. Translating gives CASGEAKTSGGIRETQYF. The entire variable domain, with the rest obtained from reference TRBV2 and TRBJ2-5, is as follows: EPEVTQTPSHQVTQMGQEVILRCVPISNHLYFYWYRQILGQKVEFLVSFYNNEISEKSEIFDDQFSVERPDGSNFTLKIRSTKLEDSAMYFCASGEAKTSGGIRETQYFGPGTRLLVL.